The sequence of this TCR beta chain was determined in a study of vaccination effects on CD4 cells after COVID-19. Study-level points and caveats: Convalescent patients were scarce, and early post-infection timepoints were absent.

A word on this clone: What it recognizes is unknown.

Within the ViraFEST assay, antigen-specific CD4+ T cells underwent expansion with viral peptide pools prior to sequencing. Culture proceeded for under twelve days, and CD4+ T cells were then isolated. SARS-CoV-2 infected the person between March and December 2020, as confirmed by PCR. Using immunoSEQ multiplex PCR, the repertoire was profiled, and TCRdb retains in-frame clones only, with some absent. This table holds under 35,000 clones, about 72% found once. The material sequenced was CD4+ T cells from PBMCs cultured with a peptide pool, taken before COVID-19 vaccination. This clonotype was obtained from a human donor who had a prior SARS-CoV-2 infection.

The CDR3, as DNA: TGTGCCAGCAGTACGGGACCCCAAGAGACCCAGTACTTC. It encodes CASSTGPQETQYF. The V call is TRBV11-2, the J call TRBJ2-5; D assignment may be TRBD1 or TRBD2 (5 bases each). This CDR3 region has 13 residues. V lost 6 bases to trimming and J lost 1 base, with 9 bases between them. CDR1 SGHAT and CDR2 FQNNGV come from the germline V gene.